This entry describes one T cell receptor (beta chain). The sample originates from a study of blood T cell repertoires in COVID-19. Background on the study: Spain, Italy and the United States supplied samples that represented acute and convalescent COVID-19. Sources were T cells, B-cell-depleted T cells, or PBMCs; the material itself was cDNA or gDNA.

In the original analysis: Scientists estimated how many nucleated cells there were by amplifying reference gene primers. Here immunoSEQ multiplex PCR was the method, and the copy in TCRdb shows in-frame clones only, minus some. Clonal size and the V and J genes are those of that table, whereas D and trimming came from the DNA. This table holds 250,000 or so clones, around four fifths found once. Unmatched junction bases numbered 4, after V lost 1 base and J lost 4 bases. The CDR3 covers 15 residues. The germline gives CDR1 SGHRS, CDR2 YFSETQ. The J gene is TRBJ2-1, the V gene TRBV5-1, with 8 bases lining up with TRBD1. Sequenced input: peripheral blood. This clonotype originated in a woman aged 55-69 years with active or convalescent COVID-19. CDR3 amino acids: CASSLSGQDYNEQFF. CDR3 coding DNA: TGCGCCAGCAGCTTGTCGGGACAGGATTACAATGAGCAGTTCTTC.